This T cell receptor (beta chain) emerged from a study of shared clonotypes between healthy human individuals. Donors were Caucasian adults residing in Nashville, Tennessee, USA. Genomic DNA from unsorted samples was obtained from around 88 million PBMCs (per sample). Details on this clone: Its antigen is still unknown.

Germline V gives CDR1 SGDLS, CDR2 YYNGEE. V shed 3 bases and J shed 1 base, with 9 bases lying between them. This CDR3 is built from 14 residues. Study-wide results and limits: The authors expected sequencing depth to affect clonotype sharing among donors.

Generated by immunoSEQ multiplex PCR, the TCRdb table keeps only in-frame clones and is missing some. The sample shows about 480,000 clones, about four fifths of them seen only once. Source material: PBMCs. The TCR comes from a woman in her thirties or forties in good health. Some clones in this sample may be carry-over from other donors' samples. This chain connects TRBV9 to TRBJ2-3; D is perhaps TRBD1 or TRBD2 (5 bases each). CDR3 nucleotides: TGTGCCAGCAGCGGGGGGTACGGCACAGATACGCAGTATTTT. This codes for CASSGGYGTDTQYF. The full variable domain, in which reference TRBV9 and TRBJ2-3 provide the parts outside the CDR3, is DSGVTQTPKHLITATGQRVTLRCSPRSGDLSVYWYQQSLDQGLQFLIQYYNGEERAKGNILERFSAQQFPDLHSELNLSSLELGDSALYFCASSGGYGTDTQYFGPGTRLTVL.